What follows are 21 T cell receptor beta chains derived from one specimen sequenced in a study of synovial regulatory T cells in juvenile arthritis. Here immunoSEQ multiplex PCR was the method, and the copy in TCRdb shows in-frame clones only, minus some. This repertoire includes 9,900 or so clones. Sequencing input: Treg cells from blood. Subset here: remaining (HLA-DR-negative) circulating blood Treg cells. All receptors come from a donor under 30 with juvenile idiopathic arthritis.

V gene TRBV29-1 combines with J gene TRBJ1-2. The germline V gene encodes CDR1 SQVTM and CDR2 ANQGSEA. The CDR3 contains 12 residues. No DNA has been recorded. CDR3 sequence reads: CSVLHANYGYTF.

This rearrangement joins TRBV4-1 to TRBJ2-2; TCRdb indicates TRBD2, and absent DNA this call remains unverified. Germline lookup yields CDR1 MGHRA and CDR2 YSYEKL. This CDR3 spans 14 amino acids. This entry has no DNA. The chain's CDR3 is CASSQDQLVGELFF.

The CDR3 is CASQARQGTYEQYF. The gene calls are TRBV19 and TRBJ2-7; lacking DNA, the TRBD1 call made by TCRdb goes unchecked. Germline V gene sequence: CDR1 LNHDA, CDR2 SQIVND (reference sequence). CDR3 size: 14 residues. No DNA sequence is on record. Drawing the rest from reference TRBV19 and TRBJ2-7, the complete variable domain is DGGITQSPKYLFRKEGQNVTLSCEQNLNHDAMYWYRQDPGQGLRLIYYSQIVNDFQKGDIAEGYSVSREKKESFPLTVTSAQKNPTAFYLCASQARQGTYEQYFGPGTRLTVT.

V and J are TRBV9 and TRBJ1-2. The CDR3 is 14 amino acids. No nucleotide data were recorded. From germline, CDR1 is SGDLS and CDR2 YYNGEE. The CDR3 reads CASSVDWGNYGYTF.

The gene calls are TRBV5-4 and TRBJ1-1. CDR3 size: 14 residues. DNA is not on record. Germline CDR1 and CDR2: SGHNT and YYREEE (reference sequence). CDR3 region: CASSLEPGNTEAFF.

V usage is TRBV29-1 and J usage is TRBJ2-5; TCRdb reports TRBD2, a call that lacks DNA to check it against. The CDR3 runs 10 residues. No DNA accompanies this entry. CDR1 SQVTM and CDR2 ANQGSEA come from the germline V gene. CDR3 amino acids: CSASQETQYF.

V is TRBV5-1 and J is TRBJ1-6; TCRdb returns TRBD1, unconfirmable since there is no DNA. The CDR3 runs 14 residues. There is no recorded DNA. Looked up from germline, CDR1 is SGHRS and CDR2 is YFSETQ. CDR3 sequence reads: CASSSGQGASPLHF.

The chain links TRBV7-9 to TRBJ2-2; TCRdb reports TRBD1, a call that lacks DNA to check it against. Germline V lookup: CDR1 SEHNR, CDR2 FQNEAQ (reference sequence). CDR3 length: 17 amino acids. Nucleotide data are not available. The CDR3 loop is CASSLERQQGVTGELFF. The full variable domain, rest sourced from reference TRBV7-9 and TRBJ2-2, is DTGVSQNPRHKITKRGQNVTFRCDPISEHNRLYWYRQTLGQGPEFLTYFQNEAQLEKSRLLSDRFSAERPKGSFSTLEIQRTEQGDSAMYLCASSLERQQGVTGELFFGEGSRLTVL.

The chain couples TRBV6-7 to TRBJ1-4; TCRdb proposes TRBD1, but this gene call is untestable without DNA. TRBV6-7 falls under the ORF class, with uncertain function. The CDR3 runs 12 residues. Nucleotide data are not available. CDR3 loop: CARDSANEKLFF.

CDR3: CASSSKYGKVVGELFF. The chain employs TRBV28 and TRBJ2-2; the TCRdb D gene call, TRBD2, has no DNA to confirm it. The CDR3 extends over 16 amino acids. No DNA is listed. The V gene's germline CDR1 is MDHEN and CDR2 SYDVKM.

The chain carries TRBV7-6 and TRBJ2-7. Germline V CDR1 and CDR2: SGHVS, FNYEAQ. The CDR3 sequence is 14 residues long. Only the protein is available. CDR3 region: CASSLQAGPYEQYF. The complete variable domain, with remaining parts taken from reference TRBV7-6 and TRBJ2-7, reads GAGVSQSPRYKVTKRGQDVALRCDPISGHVSLYWYRQALGQGPEFLTYFNYEAQQDKSGLPNDRFSAERPEGSISTLTIQRTEQRDSAMYRCASSLQAGPYEQYFGPGTRLTVT.

V is TRBV6-6 and J is TRBJ1-5; checking the TCRdb D call of TRBD1 is not possible without DNA. Per the germline V gene, CDR1 is MNHNY and CDR2 is SVGAGI (reference sequence). This CDR3 region has 15 residues. There is no recorded DNA. CDR3 loop: CASTRQGLSNQPQHF.

The chain combines TRBV5-1 with TRBJ2-1; TCRdb's assignment of TRBD2 cannot be checked, as there is no DNA. The CDR3 totals 15 residues. No DNA has been recorded. CDR1 and CDR2 from the germline V gene are SGHRS and YFSETQ. CDR3 protein: CASSGTGTSTGEQFF. Supplemented by reference TRBV5-1 and TRBJ2-1, the full variable domain reads KAGVTQTPRYLIKTRGQQVTLSCSPISGHRSVSWYQQTPGQGLQFLFEYFSETQRNKGNFPGRFSGRQFSNSRSEMNVSTLELGDSALYLCASSGTGTSTGEQFFGPGTRLTVL.

The chain uses TRBV5-1 and TRBJ1-5; the TCRdb D gene call, TRBD1, has no DNA to confirm it. The CDR3 sequence is 13 residues long. DNA is not on record. The germline V gene has CDR1 SGHRS and CDR2 YFSETQ. The CDR3 region is CASSLDSLQPQHF. Looking up the rest from reference TRBV5-1 and TRBJ1-5 gives the full variable domain: KAGVTQTPRYLIKTRGQQVTLSCSPISGHRSVSWYQQTPGQGLQFLFEYFSETQRNKGNFPGRFSGRQFSNSRSEMNVSTLELGDSALYLCASSLDSLQPQHFGDGTRLSIL.

This rearrangement joins TRBV4-3 to TRBJ2-7; the D call of TRBD1 rests on TCRdb alone, since no DNA is present to check it. This CDR3 is built from 14 residues. No DNA appears here. Germline assignment: CDR1 LGHNA and CDR2 YSLEER. The CDR3: CASSQVGGGYEQYF.

CDR3 region: CASSREGAVGELFF. The chain uses TRBV9 and TRBJ2-2; the TCRdb D gene call, TRBD1, has no DNA to confirm it. Per germline, CDR1 SGDLS and CDR2 YYNGEE. The CDR3 totals 14 residues. DNA is not recorded here.

The V gene is TRBV5-1, the J gene TRBJ2-5; TCRdb names TRBD1, which stays unverified in the absence of DNA. Germline CDR1 and CDR2: SGHRS and YFSETQ. CDR3 length equals 16 residues. No DNA has been recorded. CDR3 protein: CASSAGTGGVLETQYF.

V gene TRBV7-6 combines with J gene TRBJ2-1. Germline CDR1 is SGHVS and CDR2 is FNYEAQ. This CDR3 comprises 18 residues. DNA was not recorded. The CDR3 sequence: CASSPPTLERAAYNEQFF.

The chain links TRBV28 to TRBJ1-2; with no DNA, the TCRdb D assignment of TRBD1 cannot be verified. There are 15 residues in the CDR3. Only the protein is on record. In germline, CDR1 is MDHEN, CDR2 SYDVKM. The CDR3 sequence is CASSSDRGANYGYTF.

The chain recombines TRBV6-6 with TRBJ2-6. This CDR3 spans 15 amino acids. No nucleotide data were recorded. Germline CDR1 is MNHNY and CDR2 is SVGAGI (reference sequence). CDR3 in amino acids: CASSYSFSGANVLTF.

This chain's CDR3 is CASSLGMGNEQFF. The chain recombines TRBV7-6 with TRBJ2-1. Per germline, CDR1 SGHVS and CDR2 FNYEAQ. The CDR3 loop spans 13 amino acids. No DNA appears here.